This T cell receptor beta chain derives from a study of blood T cell repertoires in COVID-19. Study-level information: The samples span acute and convalescent COVID-19 from the United States, Italy and Spain.

Clinical history reported by participants formed the basis on which cohorts were assigned. Authors' processing steps: Reference gene primer amplification gave nucleated cell count estimates. The method was immunoSEQ multiplex PCR; TCRdb's version includes in-frame clones alone and lacks a portion of them. V and J calls plus clone size are reproduced from that table; the DNA served to infer D and trimming. The sample has some 260,000 clones, approximately 90% seen once; the top ten hold 1.9%. The CDR3 contains 15 residues. CDR1 SGHRS and CDR2 YFSETQ come from the germline V gene. The V gene end was trimmed by 0 bases and the J gene end by 4 bases; junction bases not matched to a gene: 3.

Material: PBMCs or T cells enriched from blood (not recorded which). The sequence came from a woman aged 18-30 years who had recovered from COVID-19. The chain combines TRBV5-1 with TRBJ1-5; 8 bases map to TRBD1. The CDR3 DNA reads TGCGCCAGCAGCTTGGCGACAGGGGAAAATCAGCCCCAGCATTTT. Protein sequence: CASSLATGENQPQHF.